The 3 T cell receptor beta chains given below trace back to one sample, sequenced in a study of T cell responses to AZD1222 COVID-19 vaccine. The assay was immunoSEQ multiplex PCR, and TCRdb's table has in-frame clones only and misses some. The sample has some 98,000 clones; 85% to 90% are singletons. Sequenced material: peripheral blood, taken 28 days after the second AZD1222 dose. These TCRs come from an adult who received the AZD1222 COVID-19 vaccine.

The V gene is TRBV2, the J gene TRBJ1-1, with D uncertain. In germline, CDR1 is SNHLY, CDR2 FYNNEI. CDR3 length: 13 residues. The V end was cut by 7 bases, the J end by 0 bases, with 9 bases between. In DNA form, the CDR3 reads TGTGCCAGCAAGGCAGACATGAACACTGAAGCTTTCTTT. It specifies CASKADMNTEAFF. Using reference TRBV2 and TRBJ1-1 for the parts outside the CDR3, the full variable domain is EPEVTQTPSHQVTQMGQEVILRCVPISNHLYFYWYRQILGQKVEFLVSFYNNEISEKSEIFDDQFSVERPDGSNFTLKIRSTKLEDSAMYFCASKADMNTEAFFGQGTRLTVV.

The CDR3 protein is CASSDGVIGGTQYF. CDR3 bases: TGTGCCAGCAGTGATGGAGTCATTGGTGGTACGCAGTATTTT. This chain links TRBV2 with TRBJ2-3; D remains ambiguous. CDR1 and CDR2 from the germline V gene are SNHLY and FYNNEI. CDR3 size: 14 residues. The V end lost 3 bases, the J end lost 8 bases, and 15 bases lay between the germline ends. Variable domain in full (rest from reference TRBV2 and TRBJ2-3): EPEVTQTPSHQVTQMGQEVILRCVPISNHLYFYWYRQILGQKVEFLVSFYNNEISEKSEIFDDQFSVERPDGSNFTLKIRSTKLEDSAMYFCASSDGVIGGTQYFGPGTRLTVL.

The gene calls are TRBV27 and TRBJ2-2; possible D gene TRBD2, 5 bases. The CDR3 consists of 14 residues. The V end was cut by 5 bases, the J end by 7 bases, with 14 bases between. Germline lookup yields CDR1 MNHEY and CDR2 SMNVEV (reference sequence). The CDR3 sequence: CASSELVVGGELFF. DNA for the CDR3: TGTGCCAGCAGTGAACTAGTTGTGGGCGGGGAGCTGTTTTTT.